This T cell receptor (beta chain) was recovered during a study of cytomegalovirus exposure and HLA in healthy donors (dated 2017 in TCRdb). As for the study more broadly: An earlier analysis of roughly 610 of the donors reported 276 Gb of sequence data and around 100 million unique TCR beta sequences obtained from around 170 million T cells. About 300 gigabases of sequencing data and approximately 85 million unique TCR sequences were included in an early release covering roughly 600 HLA-typed donors. Of the 350 to 450 genotyped donors, less than 90% were placed in the genetic ancestry cluster associated with self-reported Caucasian donors. The study aimed to test whether cataloging public T cell receptors could reveal signatures of past pathogen exposure. The study profiled the T cell repertoires of about 720 subjects by immunosequencing and related them to cytomegalovirus serostatus. A separate validation cohort of 100 to 150 different subjects was used in addition to the roughly 670-subject first cohort. The study combined high-throughput TCR immunosequencing, statistical association of individual TCRs with disease status, and machine learning to predict cytomegalovirus infection status. A later analysis re-examined previously published TCR beta repertoires from more than 600 donors and added high-resolution HLA genotyping to investigate patterns of TCR occurrence. The later analysis used no new phenotypic data to find candidate immune exposures, relying instead on TCR beta sequences and their occurrence across donors. In an earlier analysis of over 550 of the donors, high-throughput TCR beta sequencing was used to judge whether each TCR beta V gene segment behaved as functional or pseudogenic. Donor age, sex, ethnicity and CMV serostatus were compiled alongside the repertoire data. A later genetic analysis took genome-wide SNP genotypes for about 65% of the roughly 670 donors and used that subset as a discovery cohort. Every repertoire in the discovery cohort had been generated on one and the same sequencing platform. Both class I and class II loci were covered by HLA typing, at four-digit resolution. Typing coverage varied by locus: about 620-630 donors for A, B, C, DRB1 and DQB1; more than 500 for DQA1; over 600 for DPA1; 450 to 480 for DPB1. Because of strong linkage in the cohort, roughly five DR-DQ haplotypes were treated as single units for association and clustering. Among 300 to 450 genotyped donors of the cohort, an average of approximately 230,000 unique TCR beta nucleotide sequences were sequenced per donor, roughly 20% of them non-productive. Broader findings and caveats from the paper: When HLA alleles, especially DR and DQ, strongly co-occurred, TCR associations were difficult to assign to individual alleles. A later analysis reported that several top co-occurrence clusters appeared linked to parvovirus B19, influenza, CMV and Epstein-Barr virus. According to a later analysis, TCR association rates differed among HLA loci, with DRB1 alleles showing the most associated TCRs and HLA-C alleles showing the fewest. Because HLA typing was unavailable for some donors at each locus, only the typed subset was used in association tests. Compared with equally common non-associated chains, HLA-associated TCR beta chains in a later analysis were more clonally expanded and had lower generation probabilities. According to a later genetic analysis, donors in an Asian-associated ancestry cluster had fewer N-insertions in productive TCRs than the roughly 700-donor mean. An association between a missense DCLRE1C variant and V-gene and J-gene trimming of TCR beta chains was found in a later genetic analysis and replicated in an independent cohort. Most CMV-associated TCR beta chains appeared to be HLA-restricted in a later analysis, and the HLA associations seemed to be driven largely by CMV exposure. The 87-base-pair reads could not distinguish some IMGT-functional V segments, including TRBV6-2 and TRBV6-3, so those segments were excluded. Only TCR beta chains were sequenced in this cohort, and the absence of alpha or paired-chain data limited detectable features. Most TCR sequences were observed very rarely across donors, whereas some public TCRs were present in many individuals. In an earlier analysis of around 600 of the donors, most TCR beta V segments appeared in productive rearrangements about 90% or about 30% of the time, broadly matching IMGT annotations. It was suggested by the authors that the approach could potentially be generalized to other disease states and immunological phenotypes. The classifier was reported to diagnose cytomegalovirus status with high specificity and sensitivity in both the original cohort and the validation cohort. The study listed approximately 160 TCR beta chains as associated with cytomegalovirus. Specific HLA alleles were associated with 18,000 or so TCR beta sequences at a false discovery rate of 0.05 in a later analysis. Because counts were too low, roughly 16 rarely observed V segments, including chromosome 9 orphons, were left out of the earlier analysis of some 640 of the donors. A further reported finding was that TCR beta sequences accurately predicted the HLA-A and HLA-B alleles for most subjects in the first cohort. Presence/absence analyses assumed roughly uniform sequencing depth across donors, an assumption that may not hold. In vitro tests confirmed that a few of the cytomegalovirus-associated TCR beta chains recognize cytomegalovirus antigens. CMV serostatus was the only immune exposure information available for the cohort. A cluster of highly shared sequence variants was judged likely to be a technical artifact of the sequencing pipeline. Linkage disequilibrium might explain the correlated functional status among segregating V segments, but an unknown experimental factor could not be excluded.

Deletion took 8 bases off V and 2 bases off J, with a span of 8 bases between the germline ends. Measured from the cysteine to the phenylalanine, the CDR3 is 12 residues long. Here the CDR3 DNA is all that survives: 36 bases in frame from base 1. CDR1 and CDR2, looked up from the germline V gene, are SNHLY and FYNNEI. Library preparation employed the immunoSEQ multiplex PCR assay. For the multiplex PCR, a mixture combining 60 forward primers for TCR Vbeta segments and 13 reverse primers for TCR Jbeta segments was used. The CDR3 region of rearranged TCR beta genes was amplified from genomic DNA with a multiplex PCR assay. Amplified TCR beta libraries were sequenced as 87-base-pair reads on the Illumina HiSeq System. For the original study's pipeline: Across the 700 or so repertoires, a later analysis counted some 81 million unique TCR beta chains, some 11 million of which were shared by at least two donors. Raw reads were error-corrected and collapsed into unique sequences by a nearest-neighbor algorithm in which closely related sequences were merged to remove PCR and sequencing errors. CDR3 sequences were aligned to IMGT reference sequences to assign V, D and J gene segments. For a sequence to be retained, a match of at least six nucleotides was required to both a V gene segment and a J gene segment. Rearrangements were called productive when the CDR3 lacked stop codons and stayed in frame with V and J; all others were non-productive. CDR3 was defined by IMGT convention, running from the second conserved V-encoded cysteine to the conserved J-encoded phenylalanine. In an earlier analysis of around 570 of the donors, sequences lacking an unambiguous match to a single V gene segment were excluded. In an earlier analysis of 587 of the donors, V segments were called functional above 56.7% productive rearrangements and were called segregating when the between-donor standard deviation exceeded 5%. A statistical classification framework was built to diagnose cytomegalovirus status from the catalog of TCR beta chain sequences. In a later analysis, V and J genes were assigned by comparing TCR nucleotide sequences against IMGT/GENE-DB human TR gene sequences. Using the TCRdist pipeline, a later analysis assigned CDR3 sequences along with most-parsimonious VDJ recombination scenarios. A later analysis defined each TCR beta chain by its CDR3 amino acid sequence plus V-gene family, and excluded reads lacking a unique V-gene family. A later analysis removed 500 to 650 highly shared, low-generation-probability nucleotide sequences to deal with suspected cross-contamination and a sequencing artifact. For each public chain, a later analysis derived a clonal expansion index from normalized ranks of inferred template counts within each repertoire. A later analysis computed generation probabilities with a VDJ recombination model fitted to out-of-frame rearrangements, and checked the results against IGoR. In a later analysis, TCR-TCR, TCR-HLA and TCR-CMV co-occurrence was scored with hypergeometric tests, and a repertoire-size bias correction was applied to TCR pairs. A later analysis estimated false discovery rates by permuting HLA or CMV assignments 20 times. A later analysis grouped co-occurring TCRs with DBSCAN, adding TCRdist sequence similarity when clustering within HLA-allele-positive subsets. Repertoires with fewer than 30,000 or more than 120,000 public chains, plus five repertoires with anomalous nucleotide sharing, were excluded from co-occurrence clustering. In TCRdb, the immuneACCESS table is reduced to in-frame sequences with V and J assigned. These tables do not hold every clone; where another copy was compared, an unresolved V gene accounts for under half, and the others remain unexplained. Clone size and the V and J calls come from that table; the DNA yielded D and trimming. In all, the sample holds about 52,000 clones, and roughly three fifths of those were seen once. Together, the top ten hold approximately 10% of the sample.

Of note for this clone: There is no known antigen for this receptor. The sample holds no much larger clone one base away, and base qualities are not on file.

The cohort consisted of approximately 670 healthy bone marrow donors. At the time of sampling, every cohort member was nominally healthy, though immune exposures that went unrecorded were likely present. CMV serostatus was positive for 250 to 300 and negative for about half of the roughly 700 cohort members, and was not recorded for this donor. A peripheral blood sample was collected from each donor, and TCR beta sequencing was performed on peripheral blood mononuclear cells. The Qiagen DNeasy Blood Extraction Kit was used to extract genomic DNA from the blood cell samples. In this chain, TRBV2 is recombined with TRBJ2-3, with no confidently assigned D gene. Sequencing was carried out using PBMCs. The TCR comes from a human donor in good health. The DNA is TGTGCCAGCGGTCTAGTCACAGATACGCAGTATTTT. Translation gives CASGLVTDTQYF.